The clone carrying this TCR beta chain turned up a few times. Its cognate antigen is unknown. The data were obtained in a study of T cell repertoires in cytomegalovirus infection. Study as a whole: CMV epitopes in the study were HLA-C-restricted (recently identified) and HLA-B-restricted (well studied).

The germline V gene encodes CDR1 MNHEY and CDR2 SVGEGT. V was pared by 5 bases and J by 4 bases, with 17 bases between. The CDR3 sequence is 15 residues long. MiXCR was run by TCRdb on the reads, yielding one entry per CDR3 protein. There are 700,000 to 950,000 distinct CDR3 sequences in the sample; about 30% occur only once, and about an eighth lies in the top ten. General study results and limits: HLA-C-restricted TCR beta clonotypes specific for CMV led the ex vivo response.

The chain couples TRBV6-2 or TRBV6-3 to TRBJ1-1; D uncertain. The source is a human donor in good health (CMV status not recorded). Some clones in this sample may be carry-over from other donors' samples. Sequencing used cultured CD8+ T cells from PBMCs, obtained from culture after CMV antigen stimulation. This CDR3 is CASSLTSKWGTEAFF. The CDR3 nucleotides are TGTGCCAGCAGTCTGACCAGCAAGTGGGGCACTGAAGCTTTCTTT.